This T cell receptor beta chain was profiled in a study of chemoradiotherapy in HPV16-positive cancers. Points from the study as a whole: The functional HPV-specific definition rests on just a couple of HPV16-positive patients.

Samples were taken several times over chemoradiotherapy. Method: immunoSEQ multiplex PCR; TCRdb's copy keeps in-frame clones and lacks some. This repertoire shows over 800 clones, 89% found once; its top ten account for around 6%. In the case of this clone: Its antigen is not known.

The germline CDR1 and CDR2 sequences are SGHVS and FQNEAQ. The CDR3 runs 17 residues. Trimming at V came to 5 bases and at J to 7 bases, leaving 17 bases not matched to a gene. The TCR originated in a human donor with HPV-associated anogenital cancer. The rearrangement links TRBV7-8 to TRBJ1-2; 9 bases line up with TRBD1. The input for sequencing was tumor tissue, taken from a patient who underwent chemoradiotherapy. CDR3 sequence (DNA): TGTGCCAGCAGCCTAAAGGGGGGGACAGGGCTAGAATTTGGCTACACCTTC. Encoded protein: CASSLKGGTGLEFGYTF.